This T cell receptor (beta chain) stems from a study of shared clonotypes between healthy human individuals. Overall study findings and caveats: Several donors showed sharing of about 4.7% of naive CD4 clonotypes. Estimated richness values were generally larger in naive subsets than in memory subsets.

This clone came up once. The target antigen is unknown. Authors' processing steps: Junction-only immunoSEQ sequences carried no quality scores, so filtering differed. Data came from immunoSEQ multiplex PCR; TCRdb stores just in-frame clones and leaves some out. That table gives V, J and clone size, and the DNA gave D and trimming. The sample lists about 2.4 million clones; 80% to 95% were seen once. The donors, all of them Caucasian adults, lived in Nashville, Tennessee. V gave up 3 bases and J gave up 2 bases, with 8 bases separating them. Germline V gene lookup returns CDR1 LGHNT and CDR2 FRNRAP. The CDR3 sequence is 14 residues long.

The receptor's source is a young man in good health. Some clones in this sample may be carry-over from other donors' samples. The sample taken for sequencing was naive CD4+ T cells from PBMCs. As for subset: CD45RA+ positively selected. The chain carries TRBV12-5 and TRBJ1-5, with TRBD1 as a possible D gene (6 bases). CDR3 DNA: TGTGCTAGTGGTTTTTCAGGGGGCAATCAGCCCCAGCATTTT. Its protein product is CASGFSGGNQPQHF.